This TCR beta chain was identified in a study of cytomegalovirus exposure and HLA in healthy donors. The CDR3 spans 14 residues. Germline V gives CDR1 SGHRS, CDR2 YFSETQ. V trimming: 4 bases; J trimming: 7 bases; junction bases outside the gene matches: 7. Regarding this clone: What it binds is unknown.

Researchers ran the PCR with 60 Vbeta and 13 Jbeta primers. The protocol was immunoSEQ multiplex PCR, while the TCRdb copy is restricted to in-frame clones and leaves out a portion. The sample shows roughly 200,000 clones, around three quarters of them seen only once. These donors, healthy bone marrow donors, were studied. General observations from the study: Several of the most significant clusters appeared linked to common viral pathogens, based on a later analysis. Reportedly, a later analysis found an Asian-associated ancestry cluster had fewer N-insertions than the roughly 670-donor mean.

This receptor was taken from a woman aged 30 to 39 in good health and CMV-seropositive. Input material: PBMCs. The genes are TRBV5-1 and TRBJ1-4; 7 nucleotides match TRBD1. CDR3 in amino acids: CASSLDRAGEKLFF. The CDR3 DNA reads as TGCGCCAGCAGCCTCGACAGGGCCGGTGAAAAACTGTTTTTT.